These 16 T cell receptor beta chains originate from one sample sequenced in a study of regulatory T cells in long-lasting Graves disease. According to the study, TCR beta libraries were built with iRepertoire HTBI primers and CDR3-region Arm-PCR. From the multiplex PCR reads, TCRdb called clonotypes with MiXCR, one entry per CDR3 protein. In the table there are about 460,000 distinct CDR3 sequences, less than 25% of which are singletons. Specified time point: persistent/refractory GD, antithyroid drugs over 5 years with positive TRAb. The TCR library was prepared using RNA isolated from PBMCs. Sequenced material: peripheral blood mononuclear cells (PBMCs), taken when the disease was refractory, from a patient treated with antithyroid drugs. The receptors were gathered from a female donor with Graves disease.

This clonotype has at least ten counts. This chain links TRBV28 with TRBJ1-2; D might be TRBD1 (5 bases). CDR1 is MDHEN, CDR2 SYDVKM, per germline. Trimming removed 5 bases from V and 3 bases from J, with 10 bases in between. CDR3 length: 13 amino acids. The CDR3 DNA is TGTGCCAGCAGTGCGCGGACATACTATGGCTACACCTTC. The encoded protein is CASSARTYYGYTF.

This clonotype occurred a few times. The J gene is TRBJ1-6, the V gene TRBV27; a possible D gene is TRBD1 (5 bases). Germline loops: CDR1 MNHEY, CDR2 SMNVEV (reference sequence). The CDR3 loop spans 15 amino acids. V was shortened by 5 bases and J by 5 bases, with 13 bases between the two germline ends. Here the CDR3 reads CASSHLGRDNSPLHF. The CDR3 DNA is TGTGCCAGCAGTCACCTGGGACGGGATAATTCACCCCTCCACTTT.

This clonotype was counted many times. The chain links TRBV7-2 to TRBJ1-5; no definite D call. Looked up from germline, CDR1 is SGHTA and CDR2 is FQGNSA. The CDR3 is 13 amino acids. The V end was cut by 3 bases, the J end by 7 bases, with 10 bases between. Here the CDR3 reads CASSLEGGQPQHF. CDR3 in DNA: TGTGCCAGCAGCTTGGAGGGAGGACAGCCCCAGCATTTT.

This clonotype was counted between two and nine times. The CDR3 region is CATSRTGVSGYTF. For the CDR3, the DNA is TGTGCCACCTCACGGACAGGGGTGAGTGGCTACACCTTC. The V call is TRBV24-1, the J call TRBJ1-2, with TRBD1 matching 9 bases. Germline V gives CDR1 KGHDR, CDR2 SFDVKD. V dropped 9 bases and J dropped 7; count of bases not matched to a gene: 8. The CDR3 runs 13 residues.

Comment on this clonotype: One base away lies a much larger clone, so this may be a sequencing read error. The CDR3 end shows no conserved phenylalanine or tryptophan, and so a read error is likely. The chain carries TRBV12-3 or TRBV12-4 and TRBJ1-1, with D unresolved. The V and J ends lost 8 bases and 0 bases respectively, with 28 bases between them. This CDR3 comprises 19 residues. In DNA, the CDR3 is TGTGCCAGCTATTCAATTATCTTACGAGGGCGTCTGATGAACACTGAAGCTTTCCTT. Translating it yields CASYSIILRGRLMNTEAFL.

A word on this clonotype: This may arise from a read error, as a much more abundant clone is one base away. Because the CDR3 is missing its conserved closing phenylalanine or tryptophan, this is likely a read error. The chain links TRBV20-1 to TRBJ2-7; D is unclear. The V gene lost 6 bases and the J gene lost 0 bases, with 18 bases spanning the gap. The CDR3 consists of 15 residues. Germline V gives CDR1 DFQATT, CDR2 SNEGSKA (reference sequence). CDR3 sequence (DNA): TGCAGTGCCCCTAAAGCGTCCCTATCCTCCTACGAGCAGTACCTC. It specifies CSAPKASLSSYEQYL.

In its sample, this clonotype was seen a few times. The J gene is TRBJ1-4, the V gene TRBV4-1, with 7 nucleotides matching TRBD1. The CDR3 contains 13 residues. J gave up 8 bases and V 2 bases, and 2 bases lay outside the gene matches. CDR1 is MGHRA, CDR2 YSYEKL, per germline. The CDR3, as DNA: TGCGCCAGCAGCCAACGACAGGGCGAAAAACTGTTTTTT. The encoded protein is CASSQRQGEKLFF.

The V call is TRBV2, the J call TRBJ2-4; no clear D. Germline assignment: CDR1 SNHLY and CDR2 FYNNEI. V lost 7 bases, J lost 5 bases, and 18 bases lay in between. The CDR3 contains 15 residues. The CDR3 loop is CASTRFSTEQNIQYF. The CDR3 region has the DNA TGTGCCAGCACCAGATTCAGCACCGAACAAAACATTCAGTACTTC.

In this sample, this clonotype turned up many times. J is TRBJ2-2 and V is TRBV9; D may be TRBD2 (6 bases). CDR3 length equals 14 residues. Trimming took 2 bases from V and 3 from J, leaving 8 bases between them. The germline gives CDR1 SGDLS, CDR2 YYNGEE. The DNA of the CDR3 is TGTGCCAGCAGCGTTGGAGGGGACACCGGGGAGCTGTTTTTT. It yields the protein CASSVGGDTGELFF.

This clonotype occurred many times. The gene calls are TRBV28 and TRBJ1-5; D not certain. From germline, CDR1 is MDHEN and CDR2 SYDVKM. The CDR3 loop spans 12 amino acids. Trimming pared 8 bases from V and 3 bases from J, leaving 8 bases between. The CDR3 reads CASGSINQPQHF. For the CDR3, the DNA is TGTGCCAGCGGCAGCATCAATCAGCCCCAGCATTTT.

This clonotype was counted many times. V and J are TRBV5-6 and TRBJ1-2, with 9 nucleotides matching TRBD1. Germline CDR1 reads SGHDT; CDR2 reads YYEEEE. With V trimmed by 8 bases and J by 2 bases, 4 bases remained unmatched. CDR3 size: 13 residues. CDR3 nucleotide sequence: TGTGCCAGTGGACAGGGGCTCAACTATGGCTACACCTTC. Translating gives CASGQGLNYGYTF.

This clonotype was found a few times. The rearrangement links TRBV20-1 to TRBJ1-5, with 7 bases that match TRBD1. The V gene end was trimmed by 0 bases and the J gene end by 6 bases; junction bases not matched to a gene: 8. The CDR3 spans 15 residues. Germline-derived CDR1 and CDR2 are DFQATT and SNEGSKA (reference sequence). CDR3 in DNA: TGCAGTGCTAGAGATCTCAGGGGGAATTCTCAGCCCCAGCATTTT. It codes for CSARDLRGNSQPQHF.

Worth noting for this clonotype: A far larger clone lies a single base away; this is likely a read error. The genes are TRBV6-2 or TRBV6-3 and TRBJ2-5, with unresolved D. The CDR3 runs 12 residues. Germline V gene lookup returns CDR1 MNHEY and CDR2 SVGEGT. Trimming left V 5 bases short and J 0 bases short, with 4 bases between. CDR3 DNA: TGTGCCAGCAGTGAGGACCAAGAGACCCAGTACTTC. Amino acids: CASSEDQETQYF.

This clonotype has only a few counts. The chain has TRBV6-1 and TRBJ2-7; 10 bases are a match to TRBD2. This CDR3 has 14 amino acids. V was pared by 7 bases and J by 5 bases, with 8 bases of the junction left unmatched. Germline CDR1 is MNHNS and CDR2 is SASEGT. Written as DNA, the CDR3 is TGTGCCAGCAAAAAAACCGGGACTAGCGACGAGCAGTACTTC. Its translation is CASKKTGTSDEQYF.

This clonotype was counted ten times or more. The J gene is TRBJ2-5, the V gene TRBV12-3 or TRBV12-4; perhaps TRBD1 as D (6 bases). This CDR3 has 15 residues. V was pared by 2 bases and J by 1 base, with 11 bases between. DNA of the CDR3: TGTGCCAGCAGTTTAACGGCCAGGGGCCAAGAGACCCAGTACTTC. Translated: CASSLTARGQETQYF.

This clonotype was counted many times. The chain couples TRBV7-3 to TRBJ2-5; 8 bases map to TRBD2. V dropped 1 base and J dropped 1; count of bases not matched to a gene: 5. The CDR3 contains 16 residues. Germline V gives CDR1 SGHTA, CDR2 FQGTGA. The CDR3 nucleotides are TGTGCCAGCAGCTTAAGCGGCGGGAGGCTCCAAGAGACCCAGTACTTC. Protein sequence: CASSLSGGRLQETQYF. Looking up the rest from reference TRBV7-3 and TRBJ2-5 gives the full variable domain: GAGVSQTPSNKVTEKGKYVELRCDPISGHTALYWYRQSLGQGPEFLIYFQGTGAADDSGLPNDRFFAVRPEGSVSTLKIQRTERGDSAVYLCASSLSGGRLQETQYFGPGTRLLVL.